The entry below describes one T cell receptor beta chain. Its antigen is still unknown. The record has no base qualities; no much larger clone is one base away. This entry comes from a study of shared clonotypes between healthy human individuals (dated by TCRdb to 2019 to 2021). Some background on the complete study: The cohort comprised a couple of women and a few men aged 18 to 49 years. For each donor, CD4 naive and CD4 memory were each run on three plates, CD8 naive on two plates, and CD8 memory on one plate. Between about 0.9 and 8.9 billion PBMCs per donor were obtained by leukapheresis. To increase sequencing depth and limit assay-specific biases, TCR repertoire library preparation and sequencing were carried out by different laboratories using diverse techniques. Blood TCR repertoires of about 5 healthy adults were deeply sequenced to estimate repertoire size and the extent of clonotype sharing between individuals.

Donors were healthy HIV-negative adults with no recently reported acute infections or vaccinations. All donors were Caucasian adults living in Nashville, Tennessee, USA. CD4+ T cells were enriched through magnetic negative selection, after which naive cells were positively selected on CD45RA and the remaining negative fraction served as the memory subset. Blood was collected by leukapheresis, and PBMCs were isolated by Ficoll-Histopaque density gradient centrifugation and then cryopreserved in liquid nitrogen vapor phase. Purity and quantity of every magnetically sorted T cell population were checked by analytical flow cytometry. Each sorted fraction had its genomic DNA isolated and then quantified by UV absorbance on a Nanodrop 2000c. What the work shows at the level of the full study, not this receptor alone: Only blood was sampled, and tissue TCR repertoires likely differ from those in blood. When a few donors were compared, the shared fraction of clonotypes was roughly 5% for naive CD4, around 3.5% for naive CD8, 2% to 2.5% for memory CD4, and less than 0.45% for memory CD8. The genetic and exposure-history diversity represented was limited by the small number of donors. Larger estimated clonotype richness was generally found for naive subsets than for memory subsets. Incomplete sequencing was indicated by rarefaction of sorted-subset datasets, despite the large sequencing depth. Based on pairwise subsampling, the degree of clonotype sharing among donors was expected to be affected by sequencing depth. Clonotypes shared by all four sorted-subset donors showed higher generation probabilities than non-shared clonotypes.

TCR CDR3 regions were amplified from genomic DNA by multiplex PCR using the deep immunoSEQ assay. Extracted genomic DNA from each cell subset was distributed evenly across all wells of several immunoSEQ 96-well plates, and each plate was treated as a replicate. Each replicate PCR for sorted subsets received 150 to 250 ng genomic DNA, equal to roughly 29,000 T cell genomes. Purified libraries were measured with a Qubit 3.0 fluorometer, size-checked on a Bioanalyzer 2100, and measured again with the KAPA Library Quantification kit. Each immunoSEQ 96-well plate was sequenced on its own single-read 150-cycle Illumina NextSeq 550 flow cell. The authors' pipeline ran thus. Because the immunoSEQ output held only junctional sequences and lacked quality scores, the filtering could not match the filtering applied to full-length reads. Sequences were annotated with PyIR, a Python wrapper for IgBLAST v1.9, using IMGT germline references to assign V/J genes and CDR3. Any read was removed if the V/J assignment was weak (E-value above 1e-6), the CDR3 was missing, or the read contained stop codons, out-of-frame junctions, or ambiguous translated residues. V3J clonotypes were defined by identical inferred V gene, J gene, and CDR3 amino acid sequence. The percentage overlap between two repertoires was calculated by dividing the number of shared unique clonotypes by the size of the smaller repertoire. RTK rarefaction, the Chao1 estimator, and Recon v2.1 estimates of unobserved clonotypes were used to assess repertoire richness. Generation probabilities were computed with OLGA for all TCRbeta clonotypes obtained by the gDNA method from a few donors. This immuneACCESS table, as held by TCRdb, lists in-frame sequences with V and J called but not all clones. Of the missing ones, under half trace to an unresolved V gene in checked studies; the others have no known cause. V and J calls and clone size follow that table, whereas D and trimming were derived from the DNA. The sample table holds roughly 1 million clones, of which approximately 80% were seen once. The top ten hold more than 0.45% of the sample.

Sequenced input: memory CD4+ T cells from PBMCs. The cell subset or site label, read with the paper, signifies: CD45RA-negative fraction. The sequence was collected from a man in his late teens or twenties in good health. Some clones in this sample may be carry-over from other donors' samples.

The DNA sequence reads TGTGCCAGCTCACCCGGCAGGGCAGAAGGATGGAGCAATCAGCCCCAGCATTTT. This is translated as CASSPGRAEGWSNQPQHF. The chain is encoded by TRBV18 joined to TRBJ1-5; TRBD1 is a weak D gene call, 5 bases matching. V lost 3 bases and J lost 1 base; the stretch between them is 19 bases long. From its cysteine to its phenylalanine, the CDR3 spans 18 amino acids. Of the read, only the CDR3 DNA is kept; its 54 bases are in frame from base 1. Looking up the germline V gene yields CDR1 KGHSH and CDR2 LQKENI.